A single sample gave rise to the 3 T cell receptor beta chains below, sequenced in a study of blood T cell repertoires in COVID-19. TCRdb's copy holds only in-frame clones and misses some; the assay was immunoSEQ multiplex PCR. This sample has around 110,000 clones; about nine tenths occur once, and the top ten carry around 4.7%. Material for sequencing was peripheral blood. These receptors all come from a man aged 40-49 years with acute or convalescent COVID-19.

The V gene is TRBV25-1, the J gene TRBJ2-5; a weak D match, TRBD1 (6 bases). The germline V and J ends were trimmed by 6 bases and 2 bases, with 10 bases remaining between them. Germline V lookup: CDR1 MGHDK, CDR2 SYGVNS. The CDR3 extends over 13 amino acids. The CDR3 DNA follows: TGTGCCAGCAGCGTCGACAGGCAAGAGACCCAGTACTTC. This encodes CASSVDRQETQYF.

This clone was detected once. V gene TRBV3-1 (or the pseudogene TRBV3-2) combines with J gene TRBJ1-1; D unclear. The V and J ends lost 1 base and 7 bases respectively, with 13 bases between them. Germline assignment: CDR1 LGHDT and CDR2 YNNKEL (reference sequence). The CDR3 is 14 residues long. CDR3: CASSQAARSIEAFF. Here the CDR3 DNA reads TGTGCCAGCAGCCAAGCGGCCAGGTCGATTGAAGCTTTCTTT.

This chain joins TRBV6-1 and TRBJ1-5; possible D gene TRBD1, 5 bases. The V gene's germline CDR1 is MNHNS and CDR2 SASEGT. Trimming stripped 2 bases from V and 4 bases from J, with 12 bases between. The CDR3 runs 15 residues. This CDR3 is CASSEITGRNQPQHF. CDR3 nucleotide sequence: TGTGCCAGCAGTGAAATAACAGGACGAAATCAGCCCCAGCATTTT.